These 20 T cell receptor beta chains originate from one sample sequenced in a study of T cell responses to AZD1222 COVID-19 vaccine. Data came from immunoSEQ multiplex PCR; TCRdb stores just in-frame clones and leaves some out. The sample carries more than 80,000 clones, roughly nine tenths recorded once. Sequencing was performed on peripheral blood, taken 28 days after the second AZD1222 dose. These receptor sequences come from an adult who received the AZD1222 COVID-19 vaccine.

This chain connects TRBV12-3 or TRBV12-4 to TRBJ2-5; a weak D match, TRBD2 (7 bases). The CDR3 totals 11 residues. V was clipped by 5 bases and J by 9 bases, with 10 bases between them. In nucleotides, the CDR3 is TGTGCCAGCAGTGGGGGGGCAGCCCAGTACTTC. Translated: CASSGGAAQYF.

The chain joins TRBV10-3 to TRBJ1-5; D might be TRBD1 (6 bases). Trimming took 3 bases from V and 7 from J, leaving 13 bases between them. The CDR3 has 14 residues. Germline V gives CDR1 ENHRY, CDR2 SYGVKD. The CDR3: CAISDRDINQPQHF. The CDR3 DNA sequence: TGTGCCATCAGTGACCGGGACATCAACCAGCCCCAGCATTTT.

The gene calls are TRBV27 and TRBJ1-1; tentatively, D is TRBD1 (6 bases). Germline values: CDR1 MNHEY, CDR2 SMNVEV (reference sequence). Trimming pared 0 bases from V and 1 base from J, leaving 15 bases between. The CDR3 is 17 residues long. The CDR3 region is CASSLSLSGVANTEAFF. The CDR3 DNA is TGTGCCAGCAGTTTATCGCTCTCAGGGGTCGCGAACACTGAAGCTTTCTTT.

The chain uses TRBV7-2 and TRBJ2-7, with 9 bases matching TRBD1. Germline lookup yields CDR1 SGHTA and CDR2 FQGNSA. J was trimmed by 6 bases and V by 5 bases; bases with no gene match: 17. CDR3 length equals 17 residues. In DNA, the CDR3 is TGTGCCAGCAGCCTCCCCCACACAGGGGGCTTACCAGGCGAGCAGTACTTC. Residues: CASSLPHTGGLPGEQYF. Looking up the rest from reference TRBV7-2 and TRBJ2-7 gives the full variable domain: GAGVSQSPSNKVTEKGKDVELRCDPISGHTALYWYRQSLGQGLEFLIYFQGNSAPDKSGLPSDRFSAERTGGSVSTLTIQRTQQEDSAVYLCASSLPHTGGLPGEQYFGPGTRLTVT.

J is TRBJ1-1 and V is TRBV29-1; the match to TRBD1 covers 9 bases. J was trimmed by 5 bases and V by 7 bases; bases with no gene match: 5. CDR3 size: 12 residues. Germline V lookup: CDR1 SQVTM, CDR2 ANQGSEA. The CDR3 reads CSAGTGNTEAFF. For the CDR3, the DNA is TGCAGCGCGGGGACAGGGAATACTGAAGCTTTCTTT.

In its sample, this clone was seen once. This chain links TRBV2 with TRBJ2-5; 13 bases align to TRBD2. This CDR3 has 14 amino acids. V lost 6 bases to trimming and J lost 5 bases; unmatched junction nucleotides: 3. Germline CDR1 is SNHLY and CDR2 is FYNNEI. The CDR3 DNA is TGTGCCAGCAGAGGGACTAGCGGGGCCGAGACCCAGTACTTC. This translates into CASRGTSGAETQYF.

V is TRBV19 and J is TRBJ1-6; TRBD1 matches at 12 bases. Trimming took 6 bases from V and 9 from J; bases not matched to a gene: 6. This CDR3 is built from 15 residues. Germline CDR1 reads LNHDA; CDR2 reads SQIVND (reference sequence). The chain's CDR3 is CASSLLGQGASPLHF. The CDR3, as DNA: TGTGCCAGTAGCCTTTTGGGACAGGGGGCTTCACCCCTCCACTTT.

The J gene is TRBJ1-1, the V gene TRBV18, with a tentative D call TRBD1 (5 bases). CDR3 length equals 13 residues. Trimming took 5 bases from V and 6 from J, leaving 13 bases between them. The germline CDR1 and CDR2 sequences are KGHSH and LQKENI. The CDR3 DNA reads TGTGCCAGCTCATCCTCCCGGGGCGCTGAAGCTTTCTTT. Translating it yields CASSSSRGAEAFF.

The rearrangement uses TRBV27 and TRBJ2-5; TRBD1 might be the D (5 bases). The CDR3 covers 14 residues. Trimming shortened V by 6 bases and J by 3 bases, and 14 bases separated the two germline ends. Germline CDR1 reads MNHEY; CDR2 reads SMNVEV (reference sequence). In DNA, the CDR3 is TGTGCCAGCAGCAAGGGGCGGCTTAAAGAGACCCAGTACTTC. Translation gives CASSKGRLKETQYF.

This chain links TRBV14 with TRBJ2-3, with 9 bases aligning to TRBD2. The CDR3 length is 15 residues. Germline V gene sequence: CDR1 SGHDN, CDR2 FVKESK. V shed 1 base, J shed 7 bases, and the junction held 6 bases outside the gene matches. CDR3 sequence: CASSQGGGGAYTQYF. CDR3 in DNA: TGTGCCAGCAGCCAAGGTGGCGGGGGGGCGTATACGCAGTATTTT.

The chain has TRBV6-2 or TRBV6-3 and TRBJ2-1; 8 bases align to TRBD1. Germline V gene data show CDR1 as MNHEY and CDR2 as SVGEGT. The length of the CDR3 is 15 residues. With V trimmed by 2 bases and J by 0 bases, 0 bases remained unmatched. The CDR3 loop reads CASSYTGGSYNEQFF. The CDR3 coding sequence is TGTGCCAGCAGTTACACAGGGGGCTCCTACAATGAGCAGTTCTTC.

CDR3 residues: CASSLRDTSPYEQYF. The CDR3, as DNA: TGTGCCAGCAGCTTACGGGACACCTCCCCCTACGAGCAGTACTTC. The chain recombines TRBV13 with TRBJ2-7, with a tentative D call TRBD1 (6 bases). V was pared by 2 bases and J by 2 bases, with 13 bases between. The length of the CDR3 is 15 residues. Germline CDR1 PRHDT, CDR2 FYEKMQ (reference sequence).

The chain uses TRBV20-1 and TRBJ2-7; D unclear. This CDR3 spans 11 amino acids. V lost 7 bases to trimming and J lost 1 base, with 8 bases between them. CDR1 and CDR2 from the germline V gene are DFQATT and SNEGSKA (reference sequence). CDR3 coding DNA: TGCAGTGGGCGTCATTCCTACGAGCAGTACTTC. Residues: CSGRHSYEQYF.

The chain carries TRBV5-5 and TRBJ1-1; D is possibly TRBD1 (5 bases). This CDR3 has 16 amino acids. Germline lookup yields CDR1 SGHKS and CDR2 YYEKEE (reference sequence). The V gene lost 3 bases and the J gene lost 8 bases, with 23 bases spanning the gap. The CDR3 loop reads CASSWKWDVRGVEAFF. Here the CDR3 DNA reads TGTGCCAGCAGCTGGAAGTGGGACGTTAGAGGAGTAGAAGCTTTCTTT.

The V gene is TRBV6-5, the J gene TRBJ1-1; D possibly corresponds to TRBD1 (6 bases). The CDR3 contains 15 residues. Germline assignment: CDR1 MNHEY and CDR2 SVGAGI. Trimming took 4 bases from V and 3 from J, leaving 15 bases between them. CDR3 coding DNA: TGTGCCAGCAGTTCATGGGGGCTGAGGCACACTGAAGCTTTCTTT. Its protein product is CASSSWGLRHTEAFF.

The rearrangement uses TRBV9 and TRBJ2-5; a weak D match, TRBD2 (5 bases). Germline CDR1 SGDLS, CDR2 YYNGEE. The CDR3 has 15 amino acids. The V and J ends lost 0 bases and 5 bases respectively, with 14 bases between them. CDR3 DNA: TGTGCCAGCAGCGTAGATTCCGGGGATGGCGAGACCCAGTACTTC. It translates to CASSVDSGDGETQYF.

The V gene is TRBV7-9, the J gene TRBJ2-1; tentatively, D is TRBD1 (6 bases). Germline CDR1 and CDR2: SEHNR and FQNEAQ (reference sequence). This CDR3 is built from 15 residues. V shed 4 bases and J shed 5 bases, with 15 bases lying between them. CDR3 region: CASSSAQGMDNEQFF. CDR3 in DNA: TGTGCCAGCAGCTCGGCACAGGGTATGGACAATGAGCAGTTCTTC.

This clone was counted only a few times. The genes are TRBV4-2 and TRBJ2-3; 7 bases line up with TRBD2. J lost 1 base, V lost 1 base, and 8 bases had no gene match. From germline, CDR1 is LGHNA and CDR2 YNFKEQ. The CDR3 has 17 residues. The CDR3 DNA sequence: TGTGCCAGCAGCCAAGGAACTAGCGCCGGCGGCACAGATACGCAGTATTTT. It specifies CASSQGTSAGGTDTQYF.

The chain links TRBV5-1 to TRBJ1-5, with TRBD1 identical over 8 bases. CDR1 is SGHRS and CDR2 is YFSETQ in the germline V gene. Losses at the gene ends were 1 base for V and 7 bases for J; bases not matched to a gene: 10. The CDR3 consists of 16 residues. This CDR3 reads CASSLTPDRAEQPQHF. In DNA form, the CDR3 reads TGCGCCAGCAGCTTGACACCGGACAGGGCTGAGCAGCCCCAGCATTTT. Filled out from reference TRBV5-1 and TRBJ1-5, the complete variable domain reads KAGVTQTPRYLIKTRGQQVTLSCSPISGHRSVSWYQQTPGQGLQFLFEYFSETQRNKGNFPGRFSGRQFSNSRSEMNVSTLELGDSALYLCASSLTPDRAEQPQHFGDGTRLSIL.

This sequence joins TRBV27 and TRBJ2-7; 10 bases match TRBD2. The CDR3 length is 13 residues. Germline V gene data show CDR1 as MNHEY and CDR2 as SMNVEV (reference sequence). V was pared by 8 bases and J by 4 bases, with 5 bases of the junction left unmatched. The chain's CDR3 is CASASGSIYEQYF. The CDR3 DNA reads TGTGCCAGCGCTAGCGGGAGTATATACGAGCAGTACTTC.